The 21 T cell receptor beta chains below all came from one sample that was sequenced in a study of T cell responses to AZD1222 COVID-19 vaccine. Data came from immunoSEQ multiplex PCR; TCRdb stores just in-frame clones and leaves some out. The sample has approximately 140,000 clones, around nine tenths seen once. The sequencing here drew on peripheral blood, taken on day 0 of MenACWY control vaccination. Source of these receptors: an adult in good health.

Only one count was recorded for this clone. V usage is TRBV25-1 and J usage is TRBJ1-1; D not certain. The ends were cut back, 4 bases at V and 4 bases at J, with 10 bases in the middle. Germline assignment: CDR1 MGHDK and CDR2 SYGVNS. The CDR3 covers 13 residues. The DNA of the CDR3 is TGTGCCAGCAGTGGAGCGGGGAGCACTGAAGCTTTCTTT. Translating it yields CASSGAGSTEAFF.

V usage is TRBV19 and J usage is TRBJ1-2; no reliable D call. The CDR3 totals 15 residues. In germline, CDR1 is LNHDA, CDR2 SQIVND (reference sequence). The ends were cut back, 5 bases at V and 0 bases at J, with 13 bases in the middle. CDR3 nucleotide sequence: TGTGCCAGTAGTCGGACTGGGCGTTCTAACTATGGCTACACCTTC. This translates into CASSRTGRSNYGYTF.

This clone occurred once. The chain uses TRBV29-1 and TRBJ2-7, with D possibly TRBD1 on 6 matching bases. V was cut by 4 bases and J by 3 bases, with 13 bases left in between. Looked up from germline, CDR1 is SQVTM and CDR2 is ANQGSEA. The length of the CDR3 is 13 residues. The DNA of the CDR3 is TGCAGCGTTGTGACAGGTCCGGGCTACGAGCAGTACTTC. This codes for CSVVTGPGYEQYF.

The chain uses TRBV5-6 and TRBJ1-6; possible D gene TRBD1, 5 bases. V lost 2 bases and J 10 bases, leaving 13 bases between the germline ends. Germline V CDR1 and CDR2: SGHDT, YYEEEE. This CDR3 has 14 residues. The CDR3 reads CASSLGAHGSPLHF. CDR3 DNA: TGTGCCAGCAGCTTAGGGGCCCATGGGTCACCCCTCCACTTT. Together with reference TRBV5-6 and TRBJ1-6, the CDR3 gives the full variable domain: DAGVTQSPTHLIKTRGQQVTLRCSPKSGHDTVSWYQQALGQGPQFIFQYYEEEERQRGNFPDRFSGHQFPNYSSELNVNALLLGDSALYLCASSLGAHGSPLHFGNGTRLTVT.

The V and J genes are TRBV6-5 and TRBJ2-2; D is unresolved. In germline, CDR1 is MNHEY, CDR2 SVGAGI. Trimming took off 6 bases at V and 5 bases at J, with 4 bases between the two ends. This CDR3 is built from 11 residues. The CDR3 reads CASRRTGELFF. In nucleotides, the CDR3 is TGTGCCAGCAGGCGGACCGGGGAGCTGTTTTTT.

The chain uses TRBV7-2 and TRBJ2-3; no firm D call. There are 12 residues in the CDR3. The germline gives CDR1 SGHTA, CDR2 FQGNSA. Trimming removed 4 bases from V and 7 bases from J, with 9 bases in between. The DNA of the CDR3 is TGTGCCAGCAGCTCCCCTAGAAATACGCAGTATTTT. It encodes CASSSPRNTQYF.

This clone has only a few counts. The genes are TRBV4-1 and TRBJ1-5; D unresolved. The V end lost 4 bases, the J end lost 5 bases, and 12 bases lay between the germline ends. Germline V lookup: CDR1 MGHRA, CDR2 YSYEKL. The CDR3 totals 14 residues. In nucleotides, the CDR3 is TGCGCCAGCAGCCCCTCCGACGGGGATCAGCCCCAGCATTTT. Translated, it gives CASSPSDGDQPQHF.

The chain couples TRBV7-9 to TRBJ2-5; D uncertain. Germline CDR1 reads SEHNR; CDR2 reads FQNEAQ (reference sequence). The length of the CDR3 is 11 residues. V dropped 3 bases and J dropped 4 bases, with 3 bases sitting between them. This CDR3 is CASSFLETQYF. In nucleotides, the CDR3 is TGTGCCAGCAGCTTTTTAGAGACCCAGTACTTC.

The chain carries TRBV4-1 and TRBJ1-1; D is uncertain. From germline, CDR1 is MGHRA and CDR2 YSYEKL. CDR3 length: 15 amino acids. Deletions cut 0 bases from V and 0 bases from J, with 8 bases between. Written as DNA, the CDR3 is TGCGCCAGCAGCCAAGAAGGTCACATGAACACTGAAGCTTTCTTT. Encoded protein: CASSQEGHMNTEAFF.

The chain recombines TRBV11-2 with TRBJ2-2, with D perhaps being TRBD1 or TRBD2 (5 bases each). V gave up 2 bases and J gave up 1 base, with 14 bases separating them. This CDR3 has 17 amino acids. Per germline, CDR1 SGHAT and CDR2 FQNNGV. The CDR3 DNA is TGTGCCAGCAGCTTAATATTCGGGACGGGGAACACCGGGGAGCTGTTTTTT. Translated: CASSLIFGTGNTGELFF.

The chain combines TRBV4-2 with TRBJ2-1; D possibly corresponds to TRBD2 (5 bases). The CDR3 covers 13 residues. V gave up 5 bases and J gave up 7 bases, with 12 bases separating them. Germline values: CDR1 LGHNA, CDR2 YNFKEQ. As DNA, the CDR3 is TGTGCCAGCAGCTTACAGACGGGGAATGAGCAGTTCTTC. Its protein product is CASSLQTGNEQFF.

The chain joins TRBV7-9 to TRBJ1-3; 8 nucleotides agree with TRBD1. The germline CDR1 and CDR2 sequences are SEHNR and FQNEAQ (reference sequence). The J segment lost 0 bases and the V segment lost 11 bases, leaving 6 bases of the junction unmatched. The length of the CDR3 is 14 residues. The CDR3 DNA sequence: TGTGCCGCGGGACAGGCGAGCTCTGGAAACACCATATATTTT. Amino acid sequence: CAAGQASSGNTIYF. The whole variable domain, filled in from reference TRBV7-9 and TRBJ1-3, reads DTGVSQNPRHKITKRGQNVTFRCDPISEHNRLYWYRQTLGQGPEFLTYFQNEAQLEKSRLLSDRFSAERPKGSFSTLEIQRTEQGDSAMYLCAAGQASSGNTIYFGEGSWLTVV.

V is TRBV5-1 and J is TRBJ1-2; a possible D gene is TRBD1 (5 bases). There are 12 residues in the CDR3. Trimming stripped 5 bases from V and 7 bases from J, with 12 bases between. Germline-derived CDR1 and CDR2 are SGHRS and YFSETQ. Written as DNA, the CDR3 is TGCGCCAGCAGTTATCAGGGCTCTGGCTACACCTTC. Protein sequence: CASSYQGSGYTF.

J is TRBJ1-1 and V is TRBV3-1 (or the pseudogene TRBV3-2); 7 nucleotides match TRBD1. The germline CDR1 and CDR2 sequences are LGHDT and YNNKEL (reference sequence). V dropped 6 bases and J dropped 6; count of bases not matched to a gene: 7. The CDR3 covers 13 residues. The CDR3 region has the DNA TGTGCCAGCAGTATTACAGGGGTTGCTGAAGCTTTCTTT. Protein sequence: CASSITGVAEAFF.

The CDR3 sequence is CASSFDGRGGAGDTQYF. DNA for the CDR3: TGCGCCAGCAGCTTTGATGGGCGCGGGGGGGCCGGAGATACGCAGTATTTT. The chain links TRBV5-1 to TRBJ2-3; TRBD2 matches at 9 bases. The CDR3 extends over 17 amino acids. V lost 2 bases, J lost 5 bases, and 12 bases stayed unmatched. Germline V CDR1 and CDR2: SGHRS, YFSETQ. The complete variable domain, with remaining parts taken from reference TRBV5-1 and TRBJ2-3, reads KAGVTQTPRYLIKTRGQQVTLSCSPISGHRSVSWYQQTPGQGLQFLFEYFSETQRNKGNFPGRFSGRQFSNSRSEMNVSTLELGDSALYLCASSFDGRGGAGDTQYFGPGTRLTVL.

The rearrangement joins TRBV7-8 to TRBJ1-5; D is ambiguous. Between the trimmed V and J ends, which lost 5 bases and 6 bases, there was a span of 11 bases. Looked up from germline, CDR1 is SGHVS and CDR2 is FQNEAQ. The CDR3 extends over 13 amino acids. The CDR3 DNA reads TGTGCCAGCAGCCCACTGCGTGTTCAGCCCCAGCATTTT. This codes for CASSPLRVQPQHF.

The chain uses TRBV10-3 and TRBJ2-7; 14 bases fit TRBD2. The V and J ends lost 4 bases and 4 bases, in that order; junction bases with no gene match: 12. CDR1 ENHRY and CDR2 SYGVKD come from the germline V gene. The CDR3 covers 18 residues. CDR3 coding DNA: TGTGCCATCAGTGGGGGGACTAGCGGGGGCCCCGTATCTTACGAGCAGTACTTC. Translated, it gives CAISGGTSGGPVSYEQYF.

The chain recombines TRBV10-3 with TRBJ2-3; TRBD2 agrees at 15 bases. CDR3 length: 17 residues. V was clipped by 6 bases and J by 4 bases; unmatched bases: 8. CDR1 ENHRY and CDR2 SYGVKD come from the germline V gene. The CDR3, as DNA: TGTGCCATCAGACCGGGACTAGCGGGAGGTACCGCAGATACGCAGTATTTT. It translates to CAIRPGLAGGTADTQYF.

The chain carries TRBV3-1 (or the pseudogene TRBV3-2) and TRBJ1-5; D is unresolved. Deletions cut 3 bases from V and 4 bases from J, with 10 bases between. Germline CDR1 is LGHDT and CDR2 is YNNKEL (reference sequence). CDR3 length equals 14 residues. CDR3 protein: CASSQAHGNQPQHF. The CDR3 DNA follows: TGTGCCAGCAGCCAGGCCCACGGGAATCAGCCCCAGCATTTT.

The V and J genes are TRBV3-1 (or the pseudogene TRBV3-2) and TRBJ1-2; D may be TRBD1 (6 bases). The ends were cut back, 5 bases at V and 0 bases at J, with 13 bases in the middle. CDR1 is LGHDT and CDR2 is YNNKEL in the germline V gene (reference sequence). This CDR3 has 15 residues. CDR3 bases: TGTGCCAGCAGCATCAGGGGAGGCACTAACTATGGCTACACCTTC. Protein sequence: CASSIRGGTNYGYTF.

V gene TRBV7-3 combines with J gene TRBJ2-1; D not certain. Germline values: CDR1 SGHTA, CDR2 FQGTGA. The CDR3 consists of 13 residues. V shed 6 bases and J shed 0 bases, with 6 bases lying between them. DNA for the CDR3: TGTGCCAGCAGTAAAGGCTCCTACAATGAGCAGTTCTTC. It yields the protein CASSKGSYNEQFF.